This T cell receptor (beta chain) stems from a study of cytomegalovirus exposure and HLA in healthy donors. Study-level findings and limits: When a later analysis compared HLA-associated TCR beta chains with equally common others, the HLA-associated chains turned out to be more clonally expanded and to have lower generation probabilities. A later analysis linked a missense variant in DCLRE1C to the trimming of TCR beta V and J genes. Cytomegalovirus-associated status was assigned to 164 TCR beta chains.

Use of 60 Vbeta and 13 Jbeta primers characterized the PCR. TCRdb's table, derived via immunoSEQ multiplex PCR, lists solely in-frame clones and lacks some. The data contain 180,000 or so clones, around 77% of them singletons. A word on this clone: Its target is not known.

The length of the CDR3 is 16 residues. V dropped 7 bases and J dropped 3 bases, with 17 bases sitting between them. Germline assignment: CDR1 SGDLS and CDR2 YYNGEE. This chain connects TRBV9 to TRBJ1-6; D is perhaps TRBD1 (5 bases). Sequenced input: PBMCs. The TCR sequence derives from a female donor in good health and CMV-seronegative. The CDR3 is CASSSQGHVYNSPLHF. The CDR3 DNA sequence: TGTGCCAGCTCAAGCCAGGGTCATGTCTATAATTCACCCCTCCACTTT.